These 7 T cell receptor beta chains share one sample of origin, sequenced in a study of T cells in Graves' hyperthyroidism and ophthalmopathy. RNA transcripts served as the template for amplifying TCR beta CDR3 regions. In the first-round RT-PCR of the TCR CDR3, the HTBI primer set was used. Via MiXCR, TCRdb re-called the multiplex PCR reads, giving one row per CDR3 protein. The table lists about 280,000 distinct CDR3 sequences, 20% to 30% of them singletons. The sequenced material came from blood. The receptors originated from a man aged 35-49 years with Graves' hyperthyroidism that later progressed to Graves' ophthalmopathy.

This clonotype was detected a few times. J is TRBJ1-1 and V is TRBV6-1; 9 bases align to TRBD1. Germline-derived CDR1 and CDR2 are MNHNS and SASEGT. The CDR3 spans 16 residues. The J segment lost 4 bases and the V segment lost 7 bases, leaving 13 bases of the junction unmatched. The CDR3 protein is CASKTWGTGGGTEAFF. In nucleotides, the CDR3 is TGTGCCAGCAAAACGTGGGGAACAGGGGGCGGCACTGAAGCTTTCTTT.

The table lists this clonotype with many counts. This chain uses TRBV10-1 with TRBJ1-3; no clear D gene. V was clipped by 8 bases and J by 0 bases, with 11 bases between them. There are 14 residues in the CDR3. Germline loops: CDR1 WNHNN, CDR2 SYGVQD (reference sequence). The CDR3 here is CASPGRNSGNTIYF. For the CDR3, the DNA is TGCGCCAGCCCCGGACGCAACTCTGGAAACACCATATATTTT.

The chain links TRBV12-3 or TRBV12-4 to TRBJ1-1; unclear D gene. V was trimmed by 6 bases and J by 6 bases, leaving 11 bases between them. This CDR3 has 12 amino acids. The CDR3 here is CASSPVIAEAFF. The DNA for the CDR3 is TGTGCCAGCAGCCCCGTGATTGCTGAAGCTTTCTTT.

J is TRBJ2-3 and V is TRBV18; TRBD2 aligns across 9 bases. The CDR3 is 18 residues long. From germline, CDR1 is KGHSH and CDR2 LQKENI. V was clipped by 4 bases and J by 5 bases; unmatched bases: 16. CDR3 DNA sequence: TGTGCCAGCTCACAATTGAGCGTGGTAGCGGGAGTTGGAGATACGCAGTATTTT. Translated: CASSQLSVVAGVGDTQYF.

This clonotype was recorded many times. CDR3 loop: CASRLRVQETQYF. CDR3 sequence (DNA): TGTGCCAGCAGGCTGCGGGTCCAAGAGACCCAGTACTTC. The J gene is TRBJ2-5, the V gene TRBV11-2, with a weak D call TRBD2 (5 bases). The V end was cut by 6 bases, the J end by 1 base, with 9 bases between. The CDR3 loop spans 13 amino acids. Germline-derived CDR1 and CDR2 are SGHAT and FQNNGV.

This clonotype is a singleton in its sample. The rearrangement uses TRBV29-1 and TRBJ1-2, with D possibly matching TRBD1 (6 bases). The CDR3 spans 12 residues. V was shortened by 3 bases and J by 6 bases, with 11 bases between the two germline ends. Germline values: CDR1 SQVTM, CDR2 ANQGSEA. Here the CDR3 reads CSVDQGGDGYTF. The CDR3 coding sequence is TGCAGCGTTGATCAAGGGGGGGATGGCTACACCTTC.

The chain joins TRBV28 to TRBJ2-5, with TRBD2 matching 7 bases. Germline CDR1 is MDHEN and CDR2 is SYDVKM. V lost 3 bases to trimming and J lost 4 bases; unmatched junction nucleotides: 5. This CDR3 has 14 residues. The DNA of the CDR3 is TGTGCCAGCAGTTTCCGGTTAGCGGGAGAGACCCAGTACTTC. Residues: CASSFRLAGETQYF.